This T cell receptor beta chain was captured in a study of cytomegalovirus exposure and HLA in healthy donors. Trimming removed 0 bases at V and 9 bases at J, with 9 bases between. In germline, CDR1 is SGHRS, CDR2 YFSETQ. The CDR3 totals 13 residues. 13 Jbeta primers and 60 Vbeta primers were used for the PCR. Method: immunoSEQ multiplex PCR; TCRdb's copy keeps in-frame clones and lacks some. The sample records about 170,000 clones, roughly 83% being singletons. This rearrangement joins TRBV5-1 to TRBJ2-2, with D tentatively TRBD1 (6 bases). The clonotype originates from a woman aged 45 to 65 in good health and CMV-seronegative. The sequenced material came from PBMCs. As DNA, the CDR3 is TGCGCCAGCAGCTTGGACAGGGCCCGGGAGCTGTTTTTT. It codes for CASSLDRARELFF.